Below are 13 T cell receptor beta chains sequenced from a single sample in a study of T-cell memory formation after mild COVID-19. Each CDR3 protein is one row after TCRdb ran MiXCR on the 5' RACE reads. The sample shows 300,000 to 400,000 distinct CDR3 sequences, about a sixth of them seen only once. The sample was PBMCs or a T cell subset sorted from them (not recorded which). The receptors derive from a man aged 18 to 29 who had mild COVID-19 (a few samples of this study predate the infection). Cell type and time point are not known.

The rearrangement joins TRBV29-1 to TRBJ1-1; no reliable D call. This CDR3 is built from 12 residues. CDR1 is SQVTM and CDR2 is ANQGSEA in the germline V gene. Trimming removed 8 bases from V and 1 base from J, with 11 bases in between. Here the CDR3 DNA reads TGCAGCATAAGCAGCAGGAACACTGAAGCTTTCTTT. Residues: CSISSRNTEAFF. The whole variable domain, filled in from reference TRBV29-1 and TRBJ1-1, reads SAVISQKPSRDICQRGTSLTIQCQVDSQVTMMFWYRQQPGQSLTLIATANQGSEATYESGFVIDKFPISRPNLTFSTLTVSNMSPEDSSIYLCSISSRNTEAFFGQGTRLTVV.

This clonotype was observed a few times. This chain connects TRBV9 to TRBJ2-5; 12 nucleotides match TRBD2. This CDR3 has 20 amino acids. Germline CDR1 and CDR2: SGDLS and YYNGEE. With 3 bases clipped from V and 4 bases from J, the junction kept 19 bases outside the gene matches. This CDR3 is CASSAPGLAGTIGSRETQYF. The CDR3, as DNA: TGTGCCAGCAGCGCACCCGGACTAGCGGGGACCATAGGTTCGCGAGAGACCCAGTACTTC.

The chain combines TRBV2 with TRBJ2-2, with D possibly being TRBD1 (6 bases). V was trimmed by 1 base and J by 15 bases, leaving 15 bases between them. The CDR3 sequence is 13 residues long. Germline loops: CDR1 SNHLY, CDR2 FYNNEI. CDR3 nucleotides: TGTGCCAGCAGTGAAGGGCCCAGGGGAAGGGTGTTTTTT. Translating gives CASSEGPRGRVFF.

CDR3 region: CASSLKSFGNSPLHF. CDR3 nucleotides: TGTGCCAGCAGTTTAAAGTCCTTTGGGAATTCACCCCTCCACTTT. J is TRBJ1-6 and V is TRBV27; the D is unclear. The CDR3 runs 15 residues. The germline V gene has CDR1 MNHEY and CDR2 SMNVEV (reference sequence). The V and J ends lost 2 bases and 7 bases respectively, with 12 bases between them.

Only a few counts were recorded for this clonotype. This chain connects TRBV7-9 to TRBJ1-1, with a tentative D call TRBD1 (5 bases). The V gene's germline CDR1 is SEHNR and CDR2 FQNEAQ (reference sequence). This CDR3 comprises 12 residues. Trimming shortened V by 0 bases and J by 11 bases, and 10 bases separated the two germline ends. This chain's CDR3 is CASSLAGESAFF. The CDR3 nucleotides read TGTGCCAGCAGCTTAGCGGGGGAATCGGCTTTCTTT.

The chain couples TRBV14 to TRBJ1-1; maybe TRBD1 (5 bases). Germline CDR1 SGHDN, CDR2 FVKESK. V was cut by 4 bases and J by 3 bases, with 15 bases left in between. The CDR3 length is 15 residues. In DNA, the CDR3 is TGTGCCAGCAGCCCCTTGGGACTGACGGACACTGAAGCTTTCTTT. This codes for CASSPLGLTDTEAFF.

This chain links TRBV4-3 with TRBJ2-5; D gene uncertain. V gave up 1 base and J gave up 4 bases, with 10 bases separating them. The CDR3 has 14 residues. Per the germline V gene, CDR1 is LGHNA and CDR2 is YSLEER. Written as DNA, the CDR3 is TGCGCCAGCAGCCAAGGAAGGGCCCTAGAGACCCAGTACTTC. Translating gives CASSQGRALETQYF.

The chain links TRBV11-2 to TRBJ1-1, with D hard to call. CDR1 and CDR2 (germline): SGHAT, FQNNGV. V lost 5 bases and J lost 4, with 11 bases in between. The CDR3 sequence is 13 residues long. CDR3 nucleotide sequence: TGTGCCAGCAGCGCACAACCGGGCACTGAAGCTTTCTTT. Translated: CASSAQPGTEAFF.

A few counts support this clonotype. The chain carries TRBV19 and TRBJ2-1; D possibly corresponds to TRBD2 (5 bases). CDR1 and CDR2 from the germline V gene are LNHDA and SQIVND (reference sequence). V gave up 1 base and J gave up 5 bases, with 9 bases separating them. There are 14 residues in the CDR3. CDR3 sequence: CASSIGPGNNEQFF. For the CDR3, the DNA is TGTGCCAGTAGTATAGGACCGGGGAACAATGAGCAGTTCTTC.

This clonotype was detected many times. The junction shows a germline mismatch at one end, possibly a read error. The chain links TRBV7-9 to TRBJ1-5; TRBD1 is a possible D gene (6 bases). The CDR3 spans 12 residues. Germline CDR1 is SEHNR and CDR2 is FQNEAQ (reference sequence). In DNA, the CDR3 is TGTGCCAGCAGTTTAGGGGGTCAGCCCCAGCATTTT. Amino acid sequence: CASSLGGQPQHF.

This clonotype appeared a few times. A much larger clone lies one base from this, so it may be a read error. The rearrangement links TRBV2 to TRBJ2-3, with 12 bases fitting TRBD2. CDR1 and CDR2 (germline): SNHLY, FYNNEI. This CDR3 is 15 amino acids long. J lost 4 bases, V lost 4 bases, and 3 bases had no gene match. The CDR3 DNA reads TGTGCCAGCAGTGCCTCTAGCGGGGGGGCAGATACGCAGTATTTT. This sequence encodes CASSASSGGADTQYF.

This clonotype has a handful of counts. V and J are TRBV5-4 and TRBJ2-6; D remains unclear. Per germline, CDR1 SGHNT and CDR2 YYREEE (reference sequence). The CDR3 is 15 amino acids. With 4 bases removed from V and 0 bases from J, the gap between germline ends came to 8 bases. Here the CDR3 reads CASSRTGSGANVLTF. CDR3 in DNA: TGTGCCAGCAGCCGTACGGGCTCTGGGGCCAACGTCCTGACTTTC.

The genes are TRBV4-1 and TRBJ1-5; TRBD1 matches at 10 bases. The CDR3 runs to 15 residues. Germline values: CDR1 MGHRA, CDR2 YSYEKL. Trimming at V came to 4 bases and at J to 7 bases, leaving 7 bases not matched to a gene. The CDR3 spells CASSRGQGGGQPQHF. In DNA form, the CDR3 reads TGCGCCAGCAGCCGAGGACAGGGGGGGGGGCAGCCCCAGCATTTT.